Below, 29 T cell receptor beta chains from the same sample are listed, as sequenced in a study of blood T cell repertoires in COVID-19 (dated by TCRdb to the early 2020s). Library creation used the immunoSEQ multiplex PCR assay. This is the immuneACCESS table as TCRdb keeps it, with only in-frame sequences that have V and J called. A part of the clones is gone; compared with another copy, unresolved V genes explain less than half, and the rest is unexplained. The sample table holds tens of thousands of clones, of which around 80% were seen once. Around 21% of the sample belongs to the ten largest clones. Sequencing used peripheral blood. These receptors were obtained from a woman older than 75 with active or convalescent COVID-19.

Written as DNA, the CDR3 is TGCGCCAGCAGCCACAGAACAGAGCGGGGGGGCTATAATGAGCAGTTCTTC. Translated: CASSHRTERGGYNEQFF. The V gene is TRBV4-1, the J gene TRBJ2-1, with TRBD2 matching over 10 bases. Germline V gives CDR1 MGHRA, CDR2 YSYEKL. This CDR3 comprises 17 residues. The V gene end was trimmed by 3 bases and the J gene end by 7 bases; junction bases not matched to a gene: 12.

Here the CDR3 DNA reads TGTGCCAGCATCCGGGACTATGGCCCAGGTGAGCAGTTCTTC. This encodes CASIRDYGPGEQFF. The chain couples TRBV2 to TRBJ2-1; TRBD2 matches at 7 bases. V trimming: 7 bases; J trimming: 9 bases; junction bases outside the gene matches: 12. Germline V CDR1 and CDR2: SNHLY, FYNNEI. This CDR3 is built from 14 residues.

The chain links TRBV6-5 to TRBJ1-1; D is uncertain. The germline V and J ends were trimmed by 5 bases and 1 base, with 14 bases remaining between them. Germline V gives CDR1 MNHEY, CDR2 SVGAGI. The CDR3 has 15 residues. The CDR3 DNA follows: TGTGCCAGCAGTATTGGTCATCTCGGGAACACTGAAGCTTTCTTT. This gives the protein CASSIGHLGNTEAFF.

The chain joins TRBV21-1 to TRBJ1-4; the D call TRBD1 from the table was never checked on the DNA. TRBV21-1 is assigned pseudogene status. The CDR3 is 16 residues long. DNA for the CDR3: TGTGCCAGCAGCAACATCGAGAGACAGGGCTTTGAAAAACTGTTTTTT. This encodes CASSNIERQGFEKLFF.

CDR3 sequence reads: CASSPAVGAQYF. For the CDR3, the DNA is TGTGCCAGCAGTCCCGCGGTCGGGGCCCAGTACTTC. V is TRBV2 and J is TRBJ2-5; possible D gene TRBD2, 5 bases. This CDR3 has 12 amino acids. CDR1 is SNHLY, CDR2 FYNNEI, per germline. The V end lost 5 bases, the J end lost 9 bases, and 13 bases lay between the germline ends. Looking up the rest from reference TRBV2 and TRBJ2-5 gives the full variable domain: EPEVTQTPSHQVTQMGQEVILRCVPISNHLYFYWYRQILGQKVEFLVSFYNNEISEKSEIFDDQFSVERPDGSNFTLKIRSTKLEDSAMYFCASSPAVGAQYFGPGTRLLVL.

This clone showed up just a few times. J is TRBJ1-5 and V is TRBV5-1, with a tentative D call TRBD1 (6 bases). The CDR3 sequence is 14 residues long. V was trimmed by 5 bases and J by 2 bases, leaving 11 bases between them. CDR1 and CDR2 from the germline V gene are SGHRS and YFSETQ. CDR3 in amino acids: CASSAGVGNQPQHF. The DNA for the CDR3 is TGCGCCAGCAGTGCAGGGGTAGGCAATCAGCCCCAGCATTTT.

The V call is TRBV13, the J call TRBJ1-1; tentative D call: TRBD1 (5 bases). The CDR3 contains 16 residues. V was shortened by 4 bases and J by 1 base, with 16 bases between the two germline ends. CDR1 and CDR2 from the germline V gene are PRHDT and FYEKMQ (reference sequence). The CDR3 coding sequence is TGTGCCAGCAGCTCACAGGAAATGGTCCCGAACACTGAAGCTTTCTTT. Translated, it gives CASSSQEMVPNTEAFF.

The chain combines TRBV6-6 with TRBJ1-1; D gene unclear. This CDR3 has 16 residues. V was cut by 7 bases and J by 2 bases, with 20 bases left in between. The germline gives CDR1 MNHNY, CDR2 SVGAGI (reference sequence). The CDR3 here is CASTVPEARDNTEAFF. In DNA form, the CDR3 reads TGTGCCAGCACCGTTCCCGAGGCCCGAGACAACACTGAAGCTTTCTTT.

This clone has a single count. The chain joins TRBV7-8 to TRBJ2-3; 8 bases align to TRBD2. Germline V gene data show CDR1 as SGHVS and CDR2 as FQNEAQ. The length of the CDR3 is 16 residues. Trimming cost V 6 bases and J 0 bases; bases outside gene matches: 8. The DNA of the CDR3 is TGTGCCAGCAGGTTGCTAGCGGGTTCTAGCACAGATACGCAGTATTTT. It yields the protein CASRLLAGSSTDTQYF. The complete variable domain, with remaining parts taken from reference TRBV7-8 and TRBJ2-3, reads GAGVSQSPRYKVAKRGQDVALRCDPISGHVSLFWYQQALGQGPEFLTYFQNEAQLDKSGLPSDRFFAERPEGSVSTLKIQRTQQEDSAVYLCASRLLAGSSTDTQYFGPGTRLTVL.

The chain has TRBV5-1 and TRBJ1-1; a possible D gene is TRBD1 (6 bases). The CDR3 has 15 amino acids. V was clipped by 0 bases and J by 3 bases, with 12 bases between them. Germline V CDR1 and CDR2: SGHRS, YFSETQ. The CDR3 coding sequence is TGCGCCAGCAGCTTGGGATCAGGGGAATACACTGAAGCTTTCTTT. As protein: CASSLGSGEYTEAFF. Using reference TRBV5-1 and TRBJ1-1 for the parts outside the CDR3, the full variable domain is KAGVTQTPRYLIKTRGQQVTLSCSPISGHRSVSWYQQTPGQGLQFLFEYFSETQRNKGNFPGRFSGRQFSNSRSEMNVSTLELGDSALYLCASSLGSGEYTEAFFGQGTRLTVV.

This chain links TRBV2 with TRBJ2-1, with TRBD2 matching 10 bases. The CDR3 has 14 amino acids. V gave up 8 bases and J gave up 10 bases; unmatched junction bases: 11. Looked up from germline, CDR1 is SNHLY and CDR2 is FYNNEI. The DNA of the CDR3 is TGTGCCAGCGGTGGAGCGGGGGGGCTACAAGAGCAGTTCTTC. Its protein product is CASGGAGGLQEQFF.

This sequence joins TRBV10-3 and TRBJ1-2; 7 nucleotides align to TRBD1. V was pared by 5 bases and J by 4 bases, with 1 base of the junction left unmatched. Germline CDR1 and CDR2: ENHRY and SYGVKD. There are 12 residues in the CDR3. CDR3 DNA sequence: TGTGCCATCAGTCAGGGGGGCTATGGCTACACCTTC. Its translation: CAISQGGYGYTF.

The table lists this clone with a few counts. The chain is built from TRBV29-1 and TRBJ2-3; 9 nucleotides agree with TRBD1. Germline V gene sequence: CDR1 SQVTM, CDR2 ANQGSEA. The CDR3 extends over 14 amino acids. Trimming at V came to 4 bases and at J to 0 bases, leaving 2 bases not matched to a gene. CDR3 amino acids: CSVGGTGSTDTQYF. The CDR3 DNA reads as TGCAGCGTTGGGGGGACAGGGAGCACAGATACGCAGTATTTT.

The chain carries TRBV27 and TRBJ2-7; D perhaps matches TRBD2 (7 bases). Trimming stripped 6 bases from V and 6 bases from J, with 15 bases between. The CDR3 totals 13 residues. In germline, CDR1 is MNHEY, CDR2 SMNVEV (reference sequence). The CDR3 region is CASRGAGVGEQYF. CDR3 DNA sequence: TGTGCCAGCAGGGGGGCGGGGGTCGGCGAGCAGTACTTC.

V and J are TRBV29-1 and TRBJ2-5; 9 bases match TRBD1. This CDR3 is built from 15 residues. The germline CDR1 and CDR2 sequences are SQVTM and ANQGSEA. Germline trimming cut 5 bases from V and 5 bases from J; bases unmatched to any gene: 12. CDR3 region: CSVFFLQGAGETQYF. For the CDR3, the DNA is TGCAGCGTTTTCTTTCTACAGGGGGCTGGGGAGACCCAGTACTTC.

This clone showed up just once. In DNA, the CDR3 is TGCGCCAGCAGCGGAACAACTAGCGGTGGTGGCGAGCAGTACTTC. Its protein is CASSGTTSGGGEQYF. This chain links TRBV5-1 with TRBJ2-7; 8 bases are shared with TRBD2. Germline values: CDR1 SGHRS, CDR2 YFSETQ. The CDR3 totals 15 residues. J lost 6 bases, V lost 4 bases, and 12 bases had no gene match.

The CDR3 loop reads CASSLIRDTYEQFF. CDR3 DNA: TGTGCCAGCAGCCTAATCCGGGACACCTATGAGCAGTTCTTC. The rearrangement links TRBV2 to TRBJ2-1, with D maybe TRBD1 (6 bases). This CDR3 region has 14 residues. V was trimmed by 6 bases and J by 8 bases, leaving 17 bases between them. Germline V gene sequence: CDR1 SNHLY, CDR2 FYNNEI.

This sequence joins TRBV5-1 and TRBJ2-4; the D gene is possibly TRBD1 (5 bases). The CDR3 covers 14 residues. Trimming took off 4 bases at V and 3 bases at J, with 11 bases between the two ends. Germline loops: CDR1 SGHRS, CDR2 YFSETQ. The CDR3 sequence: CASSPQGVKNIQYF. The CDR3 DNA is TGCGCCAGCAGCCCCCAAGGGGTCAAAAACATTCAGTACTTC. Filled out from reference TRBV5-1 and TRBJ2-4, the complete variable domain reads KAGVTQTPRYLIKTRGQQVTLSCSPISGHRSVSWYQQTPGQGLQFLFEYFSETQRNKGNFPGRFSGRQFSNSRSEMNVSTLELGDSALYLCASSPQGVKNIQYFGAGTRLSVL.

This clone was picked up a small number of times. The V call is TRBV15, the J call TRBJ1-4; 8 nucleotides align to TRBD1. Germline V gene data show CDR1 as LNHNV and CDR2 as YYDKDF (reference sequence). This CDR3 has 13 residues. After removal of 5 bases from V and 12 bases from J, the junction contained 8 bases not matched to a gene. DNA for the CDR3: TGTGCCACCAGCTTACAGGACAGGGTTGAACTGTTTTTT. It is translated as CATSLQDRVELFF.

The rearrangement uses TRBV3-1 (or the pseudogene TRBV3-2) and TRBJ2-5; D unresolved. Germline V gene sequence: CDR1 LGHDT, CDR2 YNNKEL (reference sequence). V lost 1 base and J lost 0, with 6 bases in between. There are 14 residues in the CDR3. CDR3 nucleotide sequence: TGTGCCAGCAGCCAAGGGCTCTACCAAGAGACCCAGTACTTC. This encodes CASSQGLYQETQYF.

CDR3 nucleotides: TGTGCCAGCTCACCACGAGTCAGGGGGTCCTACAATGAGCAGTTCTTC. This sequence encodes CASSPRVRGSYNEQFF. This chain joins TRBV18 and TRBJ2-1; 7 nucleotides agree with TRBD1. The CDR3 has 16 amino acids. Germline values: CDR1 KGHSH, CDR2 LQKENI. Trimming cost V 1 base and J 1 base; bases outside gene matches: 4.

The genes are TRBV2 and TRBJ2-3, with 13 bases matching TRBD2. CDR1 SNHLY and CDR2 FYNNEI come from the germline V gene. J gave up 3 bases and V 5 bases, and 5 bases lay outside the gene matches. The CDR3 is 16 amino acids. CDR3 amino acids: CASSKGLAGLTDTQYF. CDR3 DNA sequence: TGTGCCAGCAGTAAGGGACTAGCGGGGTTAACAGATACGCAGTATTTT.

This rearrangement joins TRBV5-4 to TRBJ2-5; 12 bases agree with TRBD2. This CDR3 spans 14 amino acids. V lost 4 bases to trimming and J lost 3 bases; unmatched junction nucleotides: 1. Per germline, CDR1 SGHNT and CDR2 YYREEE (reference sequence). CDR3 sequence (DNA): TGTGCCAGCAGCCGACTAGCGGGGGAAGAGACCCAGTACTTC. As protein: CASSRLAGEETQYF.

V gene TRBV20-1 combines with J gene TRBJ2-3, with 13 positions matching TRBD2. With 3 bases clipped from V and 4 bases from J, the junction kept 10 bases outside the gene matches. This CDR3 comprises 17 residues. Germline CDR1 is DFQATT and CDR2 is SNEGSKA (reference sequence). The CDR3 spells CSASLLAGGQVSDTQYF. The CDR3 DNA sequence: TGCAGTGCTAGTTTACTAGCGGGGGGGCAAGTTTCAGATACGCAGTATTTT.

Note on this clone: Other DNA variants within this sample encode the same CDR3. The chain has TRBV5-1 and TRBJ1-1; no definite D call. Between the trimmed V and J ends, which lost 1 base and 2 bases, there was a span of 6 bases. The germline CDR1 and CDR2 sequences are SGHRS and YFSETQ. The CDR3 is 13 amino acids. The CDR3 nucleotides are TGCGCCAGCAGCTTGACAGCTAACACTGAAGCTTTCTTT. The encoded protein is CASSLTANTEAFF.

This rearrangement joins TRBV3-1 (or the pseudogene TRBV3-2) to TRBJ1-2, with 9 nucleotides matching TRBD1. V was pared by 1 base and J by 2 bases, with 2 bases of the junction left unmatched. The CDR3 runs to 15 residues. Germline CDR1 reads LGHDT; CDR2 reads YNNKEL (reference sequence). This CDR3 reads CASSQAGQGNYGYTF. In nucleotides, the CDR3 is TGTGCCAGCAGCCAAGCCGGACAGGGGAACTATGGCTACACCTTC.

V gene TRBV7-6 combines with J gene TRBJ1-1, with D uncertain. Looked up from germline, CDR1 is SGHVS and CDR2 is FNYEAQ. V was shortened by 0 bases and J by 3 bases, with 11 bases between the two germline ends. This CDR3 region has 15 residues. The CDR3 here is CASSLARVKDTEAFF. CDR3 DNA sequence: TGTGCCAGCAGCTTAGCTCGGGTAAAGGACACTGAAGCTTTCTTT. The variable domain in full, completed from reference TRBV7-6 and TRBJ1-1, reads GAGVSQSPRYKVTKRGQDVALRCDPISGHVSLYWYRQALGQGPEFLTYFNYEAQQDKSGLPNDRFSAERPEGSISTLTIQRTEQRDSAMYRCASSLARVKDTEAFFGQGTRLTVV.

This clone showed up just once. This chain uses TRBV15 with TRBJ2-1; D is undetermined. CDR3 size: 15 residues. V lost 3 bases, J lost 0 bases, and 9 bases lay in between. The V gene's germline CDR1 is LNHNV and CDR2 YYDKDF (reference sequence). Here the CDR3 DNA reads TGTGCCACCAGCAGTCTGCACAGCTCCTACAATGAGCAGTTCTTC. It translates to CATSSLHSSYNEQFF.

The chain recombines TRBV6-5 with TRBJ1-4; 8 nucleotides line up with TRBD1. Germline V lookup: CDR1 MNHEY, CDR2 SVGAGI. This CDR3 has 14 residues. The junction had 8 bases not matched to a gene; V was cut back by 6 bases and J by 8 bases. CDR3 sequence reads: CASRIDRGTEKLFF. The CDR3 DNA follows: TGTGCCAGCAGAATAGACAGGGGAACCGAAAAACTGTTTTTT.